This T cell receptor beta chain was captured in a study of cytomegalovirus exposure and HLA in healthy donors. Study-wide results and limits: Among TCR sequences, most were rare, though some public TCRs appeared in many donors.

Trimming took 7 bases from V and 6 from J; bases not matched to a gene: 12. The germline gives CDR1 MNHNS, CDR2 SASEGT. The CDR3 contains 14 residues. The assay was immunoSEQ multiplex PCR, and TCRdb's table has in-frame clones only and misses some. The data contain roughly 70,000 clones, about 95% of them seen just once; the ten biggest clones take up approximately 3.5%. Concerning this clone: The antigen remains undetermined.

Sequencing was done on a sample of PBMCs. The sequence came from a young man in good health and CMV-seronegative. V is TRBV6-1 and J is TRBJ2-7, with 7 bases aligning to TRBD2. CDR3 region: CASTTSGGIGEQYF. CDR3 DNA: TGTGCCAGCACCACATCGGGGGGAATAGGCGAGCAGTACTTC.